Listed below are T cell receptor beta chains from one sample, sequenced in a study of T cells in localized non-small cell lung cancer. Assay used: immunoSEQ multiplex PCR; TCRdb lists only in-frame clones, some missing. Among 70,000 to 100,000 clones listed, roughly 90% were seen once. The sequences come from PBMCs, collected before any cancer treatment. The receptors shown here come from a woman between 40 and 69 years old with stage II squamous cell lung carcinoma. The CDR3 runs from the conserved cysteine through the conserved F or W. Fields, in order: J gene, V gene, D gene, CDR3 length, clone size, CDR3 DNA, CDR3 protein. A D gene is named only where the DNA matches it firmly. Rows give clone size only sometimes, using once, few, many, or a class for an expanded clone.

j_call: TRBJ2-7; v_call: TRBV7-9; d_call: .; cdr3_length: 13; clone_size: .; cdr3_nt: TGTGCCAGCAGCACTACCGGGACCTACGAGCAGTACTTC; cdr3_aa: CASSTTGTYEQYF
j_call: TRBJ2-5; v_call: TRBV2; d_call: .; cdr3_length: 15; clone_size: .; cdr3_nt: TGTGCCAGCAGTGAAGTGGGGGTCAGCCAAGAGACCCAGTACTTC; cdr3_aa: CASSEVGVSQETQYF
j_call: TRBJ2-5; v_call: TRBV7-9; d_call: .; cdr3_length: 13; clone_size: .; cdr3_nt: TGTGCCAGCAGCCCGGGGGGCCCAGAGACCCAGTACTTC; cdr3_aa: CASSPGGPETQYF
j_call: TRBJ1-1; v_call: TRBV5-1; d_call: .; cdr3_length: 15; clone_size: .; cdr3_nt: TGCGCCAGCAGCCCCGTACGGGGCATGAACACTGAAGCTTTCTTT; cdr3_aa: CASSPVRGMNTEAFF
j_call: TRBJ1-3; v_call: TRBV4-2; d_call: .; cdr3_length: 15; clone_size: .; cdr3_nt: TGTGCCAGCAGCCAAGGTTCCGGATCTGGAAACACCATATATTTT; cdr3_aa: CASSQGSGSGNTIYF
j_call: TRBJ2-5; v_call: TRBV13; d_call: .; cdr3_length: 16; clone_size: .; cdr3_nt: TGTGCCAGCAGCCCACTGTTCGGGGACTCTCAAGAGACCCAGTACTTC; cdr3_aa: CASSPLFGDSQETQYF
j_call: TRBJ1-1; v_call: TRBV5-6; d_call: .; cdr3_length: 13; clone_size: once; cdr3_nt: TGTGCCAGCAGCCTACAGTTGAACACTGAAGCTTTCTTT; cdr3_aa: CASSLQLNTEAFF
j_call: TRBJ1-4; v_call: TRBV19; d_call: .; cdr3_length: 16; clone_size: .; cdr3_nt: TGTGCCAGTAGTATAACCGGGTTTGCCGCTAATGAAAAACTGTTTTTT; cdr3_aa: CASSITGFAANEKLFF
j_call: TRBJ2-6; v_call: TRBV15; d_call: TRBD2; cdr3_length: 12; clone_size: .; cdr3_nt: TGTGCCACCTCCGGGACTAGCAACGTCCTGACTTTC; cdr3_aa: CATSGTSNVLTF
j_call: TRBJ1-5; v_call: TRBV7-2; d_call: .; cdr3_length: 13; clone_size: .; cdr3_nt: TGTGCCAGCAGGGGGCACGGCAATCAGCCCCAGCATTTT; cdr3_aa: CASRGHGNQPQHF
j_call: TRBJ1-1; v_call: TRBV11-2; d_call: .; cdr3_length: 12; clone_size: .; cdr3_nt: TGTGCCAGCAGCTTTAGCAGGGGTGAAGCTTTCTTT; cdr3_aa: CASSFSRGEAFF
j_call: TRBJ2-2; v_call: TRBV30; d_call: .; cdr3_length: 15; clone_size: .; cdr3_nt: TGTGCCTGGAGTCCCTCCGACTTGGTAACCGGGGAGCTGTTTTTT; cdr3_aa: CAWSPSDLVTGELFF
j_call: TRBJ2-2; v_call: TRBV30; d_call: .; cdr3_length: 12; clone_size: few; cdr3_nt: TGTGCCTGGGGTTTGTCGGCCGGGGAGCTGTTTTTT; cdr3_aa: CAWGLSAGELFF
j_call: TRBJ2-3; v_call: TRBV5-4; d_call: .; cdr3_length: 16; clone_size: .; cdr3_nt: TGTGCCAGCAGCCTGACCGATTGGGTCAGCTCAGATACGCAGTATTTT; cdr3_aa: CASSLTDWVSSDTQYF
j_call: TRBJ1-5; v_call: TRBV4-1; d_call: .; cdr3_length: 15; clone_size: .; cdr3_nt: TGCGCCAGCAGCCAAGGGCCCGGGGCAAATCAGCCCCAGCATTTT; cdr3_aa: CASSQGPGANQPQHF
j_call: TRBJ1-1; v_call: TRBV5-8; d_call: TRBD1; cdr3_length: 13; clone_size: .; cdr3_nt: TGTGCCAGCAGCTTTGACAGGGACACTGAAGCTTTCTTT; cdr3_aa: CASSFDRDTEAFF
j_call: TRBJ1-1; v_call: TRBV7-9; d_call: .; cdr3_length: 12; clone_size: .; cdr3_nt: TGTGCCAGCAGCACGGGGAGAACTGAAGCTTTCTTT; cdr3_aa: CASSTGRTEAFF
j_call: TRBJ1-5; v_call: TRBV2; d_call: .; cdr3_length: 13; clone_size: .; cdr3_nt: TGTGCCAGCAGTGATGTAGAGGCTCAGCCCCAGCATTTT; cdr3_aa: CASSDVEAQPQHF
j_call: TRBJ2-1; v_call: TRBV5-1; d_call: TRBD2; cdr3_length: 15; clone_size: .; cdr3_nt: TGCGCCAGCAGCCCAAACGCGGGAGGGTGGAATGAGCAGTTCTTC; cdr3_aa: CASSPNAGGWNEQFF
j_call: TRBJ1-1; v_call: TRBV20-1; d_call: .; cdr3_length: 11; clone_size: .; cdr3_nt: TGCAGTGCTAGACGGACCGAAGAGGCTTTCTTT; cdr3_aa: CSARRTEEAFF
j_call: TRBJ2-7; v_call: TRBV6-4; d_call: TRBD1; cdr3_length: 15; clone_size: .; cdr3_nt: TGTGCCAGCAGTGACACCCCGGACAGGGCCCACGAGCAGTACTTC; cdr3_aa: CASSDTPDRAHEQYF
j_call: TRBJ1-1; v_call: TRBV29-1; d_call: .; cdr3_length: 13; clone_size: .; cdr3_nt: TGCAGCGTGCAAGCGGTCCTAAACACTGAAGCTTTCTTT; cdr3_aa: CSVQAVLNTEAFF
j_call: TRBJ2-5; v_call: TRBV5-1; d_call: .; cdr3_length: 15; clone_size: .; cdr3_nt: TGCGCCAGCAGCGACGCGCAAGGGGCGGGAGAGACCCAGTACTTC; cdr3_aa: CASSDAQGAGETQYF
j_call: TRBJ1-1; v_call: TRBV7-2; d_call: .; cdr3_length: 15; clone_size: .; cdr3_nt: TGTGCCAGCAGCTTAAACCCCAACAGGAACACTGAAGCTTTCTTT; cdr3_aa: CASSLNPNRNTEAFF
j_call: TRBJ2-3; v_call: TRBV27; d_call: TRBD2; cdr3_length: 15; clone_size: .; cdr3_nt: TGTGCCAGCAGTTCGCGGGGGGAACGAGAGGATACGCAGTATTTT; cdr3_aa: CASSSRGEREDTQYF
j_call: TRBJ2-3; v_call: TRBV6-1; d_call: TRBD2; cdr3_length: 18; clone_size: .; cdr3_nt: TGTGCCAGCAGTGAAGCGCGTGCTGGGCTAGCGGGGGGGGATACGCAGTATTTT; cdr3_aa: CASSEARAGLAGGDTQYF
j_call: TRBJ1-1; v_call: TRBV11-2; d_call: TRBD1; cdr3_length: 15; clone_size: .; cdr3_nt: TGTGCCAGCAGCTCCGGGACAGGGTATAGCACTGAAGCTTTCTTT; cdr3_aa: CASSSGTGYSTEAFF
j_call: TRBJ1-2; v_call: TRBV30; d_call: .; cdr3_length: 15; clone_size: .; cdr3_nt: TGTGCCTGGAGTGTTTCCGGGGCAACTATCTATGGCTACACCTTC; cdr3_aa: CAWSVSGATIYGYTF
j_call: TRBJ2-7; v_call: TRBV7-4; d_call: TRBD2; cdr3_length: 14; clone_size: .; cdr3_nt: TGTGCCAGCAGCTTAAGGGCTAGCGGGAGAAAGCAGTACTTC; cdr3_aa: CASSLRASGRKQYF
j_call: TRBJ2-2; v_call: TRBV5-1; d_call: TRBD1; cdr3_length: 15; clone_size: .; cdr3_nt: TGCGCCAGCAGGTCCGGGACAGGGTTCACCGGGGAGCTGTTTTTT; cdr3_aa: CASRSGTGFTGELFF
j_call: TRBJ2-3; v_call: TRBV29-1; d_call: TRBD2; cdr3_length: 15; clone_size: once; cdr3_nt: TGCAGCGTTGATGGACTAGCGGGAGGGTCGGATACGCAGTATTTT; cdr3_aa: CSVDGLAGGSDTQYF
j_call: TRBJ2-7; v_call: TRBV19; d_call: .; cdr3_length: 12; clone_size: once; cdr3_nt: TGTGCCACCACTTCAGGGGCCTACGAGCAGTACTTC; cdr3_aa: CATTSGAYEQYF
j_call: TRBJ1-1; v_call: TRBV7-9; d_call: TRBD1; cdr3_length: 13; clone_size: .; cdr3_nt: TGTGCCAGCACGACAGGGGTGAGGACTGAAGCTTTCTTT; cdr3_aa: CASTTGVRTEAFF
j_call: TRBJ1-6; v_call: TRBV6-6; d_call: .; cdr3_length: 13; clone_size: .; cdr3_nt: TGTGCCAGCAAAAAGGGCGAAAATTCACCCCTCCACTTT; cdr3_aa: CASKKGENSPLHF
j_call: TRBJ2-1; v_call: TRBV7-8; d_call: .; cdr3_length: 15; clone_size: .; cdr3_nt: TGTGCCAGCAGCCTCCGGGACCGCCAGTACAATGAGCAGTTCTTC; cdr3_aa: CASSLRDRQYNEQFF
j_call: TRBJ1-1; v_call: TRBV7-9; d_call: .; cdr3_length: 15; clone_size: .; cdr3_nt: TGTGCCAGCAGTCCTGCCGGGACTCAGAACACTGAAGCTTTCTTT; cdr3_aa: CASSPAGTQNTEAFF
j_call: TRBJ1-2; v_call: TRBV6-1; d_call: TRBD1; cdr3_length: 14; clone_size: .; cdr3_nt: TGTGCCAGCAGCCCGGGACAGGGTAACTATGGCTACACCTTC; cdr3_aa: CASSPGQGNYGYTF
j_call: TRBJ2-7; v_call: TRBV5-1; d_call: TRBD1; cdr3_length: 14; clone_size: .; cdr3_nt: TGCGCCAGCAGCCAGAGACAGGGCTCCTACGAGCAGTACTTC; cdr3_aa: CASSQRQGSYEQYF
j_call: TRBJ1-1; v_call: TRBV28; d_call: .; cdr3_length: 11; clone_size: .; cdr3_nt: TGTGCCAGCAGTTTAGAACTTAAAGCTTTCTTT; cdr3_aa: CASSLELKAFF
j_call: TRBJ1-5; v_call: TRBV7-2; d_call: .; cdr3_length: 14; clone_size: .; cdr3_nt: TGTGCCAGCAGCTTCCTCGGGGGGAACCAGCCCCAGCATTTT; cdr3_aa: CASSFLGGNQPQHF
j_call: TRBJ2-3; v_call: TRBV4-1; d_call: .; cdr3_length: 16; clone_size: once; cdr3_nt: TGCGCCAGCAGCCAAGCCCAAGGGGTTACCACAGATACGCAGTATTTT; cdr3_aa: CASSQAQGVTTDTQYF
j_call: TRBJ2-3; v_call: TRBV11-3; d_call: .; cdr3_length: 14; clone_size: .; cdr3_nt: TGTGCCAGCAGCTGGGATAGCCACACAGATACGCAGTATTTT; cdr3_aa: CASSWDSHTDTQYF
j_call: TRBJ1-2; v_call: TRBV29-1; d_call: TRBD1; cdr3_length: 11; clone_size: .; cdr3_nt: TGCAGCGTTGACAGGGGGCTTGGCTACACCTTC; cdr3_aa: CSVDRGLGYTF
j_call: TRBJ1-1; v_call: TRBV5-6; d_call: .; cdr3_length: 14; clone_size: .; cdr3_nt: TGTGCCAGCAGCTTAGGGGTCGGCGTCACTGAAGCTTTCTTT; cdr3_aa: CASSLGVGVTEAFF
j_call: TRBJ1-4; v_call: TRBV6-1; d_call: .; cdr3_length: 14; clone_size: .; cdr3_nt: TGTGCCAGCGGACAGTTCCTCCGGGATGAAAAACTGTTTTTT; cdr3_aa: CASGQFLRDEKLFF
j_call: TRBJ1-1; v_call: TRBV29-1; d_call: .; cdr3_length: 11; clone_size: once; cdr3_nt: TGCAGCGTGCACAGGAACACTGAAGCTTTCTTT; cdr3_aa: CSVHRNTEAFF
j_call: TRBJ2-1; v_call: TRBV5-1; d_call: .; cdr3_length: 15; clone_size: once; cdr3_nt: TGCGCCAGCAGCCGTAGCCTTCAGTCGTACAATGAGCAGTTCTTC; cdr3_aa: CASSRSLQSYNEQFF
j_call: TRBJ1-2; v_call: TRBV7-2; d_call: .; cdr3_length: 15; clone_size: .; cdr3_nt: TGTGCCAGCAGCTTAACCACTCTTGCTAACTATGGCTACACCTTC; cdr3_aa: CASSLTTLANYGYTF
j_call: TRBJ2-7; v_call: TRBV7-2; d_call: TRBD2; cdr3_length: 17; clone_size: few; cdr3_nt: TGTGCCAGCAGCCAGTGGGGCGGTAGCGGGAACGAAGACGAGCAGTACTTC; cdr3_aa: CASSQWGGSGNEDEQYF
j_call: TRBJ2-1; v_call: TRBV5-1; d_call: TRBD1; cdr3_length: 16; clone_size: .; cdr3_nt: TGCGCCAGCAGCTTGGGTCCGGGACAGGGCGTCAATGAGCAGTTCTTC; cdr3_aa: CASSLGPGQGVNEQFF
j_call: TRBJ2-5; v_call: TRBV11-2; d_call: TRBD2; cdr3_length: 16; clone_size: .; cdr3_nt: TGTGCCAGCAGCTCCCCGGGACTAGCGGGGCCCAAGACCCAGTACTTC; cdr3_aa: CASSSPGLAGPKTQYF
j_call: TRBJ1-1; v_call: TRBV7-9; d_call: TRBD1; cdr3_length: 16; clone_size: .; cdr3_nt: TGTGCCAGCAGTTTAACAGGGGGCTGGGGGAACACTGAAGCTTTCTTT; cdr3_aa: CASSLTGGWGNTEAFF